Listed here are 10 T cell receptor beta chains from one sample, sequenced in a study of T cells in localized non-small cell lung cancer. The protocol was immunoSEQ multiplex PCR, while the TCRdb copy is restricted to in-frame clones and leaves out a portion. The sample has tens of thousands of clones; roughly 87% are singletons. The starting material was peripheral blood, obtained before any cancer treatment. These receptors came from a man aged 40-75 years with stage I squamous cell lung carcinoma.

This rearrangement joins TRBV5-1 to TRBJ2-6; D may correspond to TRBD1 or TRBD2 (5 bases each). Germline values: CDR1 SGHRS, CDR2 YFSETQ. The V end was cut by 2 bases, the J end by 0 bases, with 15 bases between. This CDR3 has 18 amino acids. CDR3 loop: CASSFRGPLTSGANVLTF. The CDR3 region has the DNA TGCGCCAGCAGCTTCCGGGGACCTCTCACCTCTGGGGCCAACGTCCTGACTTTC. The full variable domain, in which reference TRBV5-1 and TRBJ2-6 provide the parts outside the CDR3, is KAGVTQTPRYLIKTRGQQVTLSCSPISGHRSVSWYQQTPGQGLQFLFEYFSETQRNKGNFPGRFSGRQFSNSRSEMNVSTLELGDSALYLCASSFRGPLTSGANVLTFGAGSRLTVL.

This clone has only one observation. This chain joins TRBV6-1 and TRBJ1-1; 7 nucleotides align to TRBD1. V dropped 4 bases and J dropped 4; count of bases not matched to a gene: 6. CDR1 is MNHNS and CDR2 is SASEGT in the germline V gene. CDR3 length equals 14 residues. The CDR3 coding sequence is TGTGCCAGCAGTGCCATGACAGGGATCACTGAAGCTTTCTTT. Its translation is CASSAMTGITEAFF.

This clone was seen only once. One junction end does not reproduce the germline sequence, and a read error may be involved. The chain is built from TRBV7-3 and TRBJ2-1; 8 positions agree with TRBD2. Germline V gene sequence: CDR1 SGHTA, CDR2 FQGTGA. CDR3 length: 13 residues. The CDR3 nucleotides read TGTGCCATCAGCGGGGGCTCCTACAATGAGCAGTTCTTC. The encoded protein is CAISGGSYNEQFF.

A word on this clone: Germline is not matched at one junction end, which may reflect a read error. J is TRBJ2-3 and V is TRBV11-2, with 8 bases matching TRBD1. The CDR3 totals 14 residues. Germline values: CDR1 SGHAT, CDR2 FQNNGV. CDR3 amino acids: CASSLGQGTDTQYF. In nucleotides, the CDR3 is TGTGCCAGCAGTTTAGGACAGGGTACGGATACGCAGTATTTT.

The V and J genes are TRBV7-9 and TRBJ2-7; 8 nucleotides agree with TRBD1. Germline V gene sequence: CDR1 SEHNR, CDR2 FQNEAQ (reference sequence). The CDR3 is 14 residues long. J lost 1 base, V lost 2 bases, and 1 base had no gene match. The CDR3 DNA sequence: TGTGCCAGCAGCTTAACAGGGGGGTCCTACGAGCAGTACTTC. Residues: CASSLTGGSYEQYF.

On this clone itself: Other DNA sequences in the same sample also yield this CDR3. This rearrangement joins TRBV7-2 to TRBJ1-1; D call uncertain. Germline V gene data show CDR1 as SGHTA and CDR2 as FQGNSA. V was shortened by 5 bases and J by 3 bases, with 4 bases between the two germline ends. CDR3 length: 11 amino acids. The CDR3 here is CASSLYTEAFF. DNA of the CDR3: TGTGCCAGCAGCCTCTACACTGAAGCTTTCTTT.

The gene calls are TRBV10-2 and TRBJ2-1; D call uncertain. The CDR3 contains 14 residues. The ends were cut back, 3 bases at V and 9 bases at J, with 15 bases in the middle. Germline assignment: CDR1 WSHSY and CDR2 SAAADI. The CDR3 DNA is TGCGCCAGCAGTGACCCGATTTGGGTGTCTGAGCAGTTCTTC. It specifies CASSDPIWVSEQFF.

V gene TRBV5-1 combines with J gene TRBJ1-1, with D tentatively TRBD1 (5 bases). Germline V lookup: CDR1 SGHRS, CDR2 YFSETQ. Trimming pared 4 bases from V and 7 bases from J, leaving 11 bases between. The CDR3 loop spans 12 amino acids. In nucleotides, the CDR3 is TGCGCCAGCAGCGACAGTGGGATTGAAGCTTTCTTT. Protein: CASSDSGIEAFF.

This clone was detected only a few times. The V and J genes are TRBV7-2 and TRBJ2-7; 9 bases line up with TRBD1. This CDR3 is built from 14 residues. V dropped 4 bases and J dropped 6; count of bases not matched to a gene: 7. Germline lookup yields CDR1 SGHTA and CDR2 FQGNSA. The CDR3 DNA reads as TGTGCCAGCAGCTCGCCGGGACAGGGCTTCGAGCAGTACTTC. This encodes CASSSPGQGFEQYF.

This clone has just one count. CDR3 in amino acids: CASNPGQGGSEQFF. The CDR3 DNA reads as TGTGCCAGCAACCCGGGACAGGGAGGGAGTGAGCAGTTCTTC. The rearrangement uses TRBV2 and TRBJ2-1, with TRBD1 matching over 9 bases. V lost 7 bases and J lost 9; bases outside the gene matches: 10. CDR1 SNHLY and CDR2 FYNNEI come from the germline V gene. The length of the CDR3 is 14 residues.